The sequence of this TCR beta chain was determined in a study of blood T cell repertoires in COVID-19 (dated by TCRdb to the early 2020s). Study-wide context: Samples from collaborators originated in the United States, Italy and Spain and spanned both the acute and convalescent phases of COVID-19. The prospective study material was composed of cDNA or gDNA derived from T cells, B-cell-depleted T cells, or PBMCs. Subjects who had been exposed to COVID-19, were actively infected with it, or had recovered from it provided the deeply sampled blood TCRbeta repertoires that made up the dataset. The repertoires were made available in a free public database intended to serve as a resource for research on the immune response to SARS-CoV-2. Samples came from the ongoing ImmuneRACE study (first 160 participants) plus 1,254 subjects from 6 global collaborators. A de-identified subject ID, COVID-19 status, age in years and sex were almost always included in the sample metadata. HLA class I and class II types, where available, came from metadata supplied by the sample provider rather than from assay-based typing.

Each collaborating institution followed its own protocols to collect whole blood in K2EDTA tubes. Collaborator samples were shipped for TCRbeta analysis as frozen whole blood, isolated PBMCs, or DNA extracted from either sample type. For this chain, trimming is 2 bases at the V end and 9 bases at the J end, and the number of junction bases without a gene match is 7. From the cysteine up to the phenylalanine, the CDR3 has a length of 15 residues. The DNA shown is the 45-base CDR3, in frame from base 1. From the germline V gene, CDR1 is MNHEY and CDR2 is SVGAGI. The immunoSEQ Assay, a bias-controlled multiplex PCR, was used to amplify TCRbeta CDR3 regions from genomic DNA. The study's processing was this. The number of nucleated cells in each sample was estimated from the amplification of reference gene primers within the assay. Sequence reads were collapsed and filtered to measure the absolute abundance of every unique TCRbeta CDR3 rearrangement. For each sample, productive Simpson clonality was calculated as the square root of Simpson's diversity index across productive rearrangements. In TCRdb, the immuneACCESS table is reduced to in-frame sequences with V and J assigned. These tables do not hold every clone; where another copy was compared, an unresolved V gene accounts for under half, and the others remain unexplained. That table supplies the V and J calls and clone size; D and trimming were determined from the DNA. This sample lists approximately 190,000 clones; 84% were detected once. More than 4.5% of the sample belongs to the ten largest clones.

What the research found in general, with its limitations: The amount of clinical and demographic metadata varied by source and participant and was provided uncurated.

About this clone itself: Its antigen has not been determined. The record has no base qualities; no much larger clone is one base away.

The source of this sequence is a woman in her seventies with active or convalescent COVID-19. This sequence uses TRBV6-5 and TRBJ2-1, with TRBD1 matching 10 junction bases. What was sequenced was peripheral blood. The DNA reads TGTGCCAGCAGTTACACGGGACAGGGGAGGGTTGAGCAGTTCTTC. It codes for CASSYTGQGRVEQFF.